This T cell receptor beta chain appears in the sequencing data of a study of regulatory T cells in long-lasting Graves disease. Time point specified: newly diagnosed GD, antithyroid drugs for less than 3 months. PBMC-derived RNA was used for the TCR library. Around 10 milliliters of peripheral blood were taken and placed in EDTA tubes. This clonotype was picked up many times. What it binds is not known. Overall study results and limits: There were preferences for TRBV28, TRBJ1-2 and TRBJ2-5 in persistent disease.

Construction of the TCR beta libraries employed iRepertoire HTBI primers in conjunction with Arm-PCR of CDR3 regions. TCRdb reprocessed the multiplex PCR reads with MiXCR, giving one entry per CDR3 protein. The table includes over 300,000 distinct CDR3 sequences, about a sixth detected once. Per the germline V gene, CDR1 is DFQATT and CDR2 is SNEGSKA (reference sequence). The V segment lost 4 bases and the J segment 2 bases; nucleotides outside the gene matches: 3. The CDR3 spans 14 residues. This TCR was sampled from a female donor with Graves disease. Specimen: peripheral blood mononuclear cells (PBMCs), collected at new diagnosis, from a patient treated with antithyroid drugs. The genes are TRBV20-1 and TRBJ2-7, with TRBD2 matching 12 bases. The CDR3: CSATTSGRTYEQYF. In nucleotides, the CDR3 is TGCAGTGCTACCACTAGCGGGAGGACCTACGAGCAGTACTTC.